The present T cell receptor (beta chain) was sequenced within a study of blood T cell repertoires in COVID-19. Study-level information: The United States, Italy and Spain were the sources of the acute and convalescent COVID-19 samples. PBMCs, B-cell-depleted T cells, or T cells provided the cDNA or gDNA that made up the material.

Measured with immunoSEQ multiplex PCR; TCRdb has only the in-frame clones, and not every one. Of 160,000 or so clones in the sample, about 90% were seen once. This clone was observed a handful of times. CDR1 LGHDT and CDR2 YNNKEL come from the germline V gene (reference sequence). This CDR3 is built from 13 residues. V was cut by 0 bases and J by 5 bases, with 7 bases left in between. The TCR sequence derives from a human donor with acute COVID-19. The donor label of this sample is uncertain. This chain connects TRBV3-1 (or the pseudogene TRBV3-2) to TRBJ1-1; D call uncertain. The sample consisted of PBMCs or T cells enriched from blood (not recorded which). The CDR3 coding sequence is TGTGCCAGCAGCCAAGACCCGGGGACTGAAGCTTTCTTT. This translates into CASSQDPGTEAFF.